Following are 15 T cell receptor beta chains from one sample sequenced in a study of CD8 T cells in ankylosing spondylitis (dated by TCRdb to the late 2010s). Preparation of the library involved 5' RACE. These reads were obtained on an Illumina HiSeq 2500. TCRdb handled the public reads itself, with Q25 trimming in fastp and clone calling in MiXCR, and kept productive beta chains. Entries are consolidated by CDR3 protein sequence, retaining the most common genes and DNA. This sample is represented by 130,000 or so distinct CDR3 sequences; roughly 7.3% of them were singletons. The leading ten clones occupy 12% of the sample. Source material: blood, either unsorted or a sorted T cell fraction (not recorded which). Receptors were obtained from a male donor with ankylosing spondylitis or in good health (not recorded which).

This clonotype has ten or more counts. This chain uses TRBV12-3 or TRBV12-4 with TRBJ1-1; D gene ambiguous. The length of the CDR3 is 16 residues. The V and J ends lost 1 base and 0 bases respectively, with 12 bases between them. The CDR3 loop reads CASSLGIPALNTEAFF. CDR3 sequence (DNA): TGTGCCAGCAGTTTAGGAATCCCAGCTTTGAACACTGAAGCTTTCTTT.

This clonotype was observed at least ten times. The rearrangement links TRBV5-1 to TRBJ2-7, with a possible D match to TRBD2 (6 bases). The germline CDR1 and CDR2 sequences are SGHRS and YFSETQ. Trimming removed 3 bases at V and 0 bases at J, with 13 bases between. The CDR3 totals 15 residues. CDR3 nucleotide sequence: TGCGCCAGCAGCTCACCGGGACTTTCCTCCTACGAGCAGTACTTC. Amino acid sequence: CASSSPGLSSYEQYF.

This clonotype has ten or more counts. The chain couples TRBV11-2 to TRBJ2-1; D uncertain. V lost 1 base and J 1 base, leaving 8 bases between the germline ends. The germline V gene has CDR1 SGHAT and CDR2 FQNNGV. The CDR3 length is 15 residues. The CDR3 nucleotides are TGTGCCAGCAGCTTAGTCGGGCCGTCCTACAATGAGCAGTTCTTC. Residues: CASSLVGPSYNEQFF.

This clonotype was picked up many times. The DNA of the CDR3 is TGCGCCAGCAGGGGGACAGTTGCTGGAAACACCATATATTTT. It encodes CASRGTVAGNTIYF. The chain couples TRBV5-1 to TRBJ1-3, with TRBD1 matching over 7 bases. J was trimmed by 2 bases and V by 5 bases; bases with no gene match: 4. The germline V gene encodes CDR1 SGHRS and CDR2 YFSETQ. The CDR3 is 14 residues long.

This clonotype was seen a handful of times. The chain couples TRBV5-1 to TRBJ2-1; 9 nucleotides align to TRBD2. The trim removed 4 bases at V and 7 bases at J, leaving 6 bases unmatched. The V gene's germline CDR1 is SGHRS and CDR2 YFSETQ. The CDR3 contains 14 residues. CDR3 sequence reads: CASSIASGKNEQFF. In nucleotides, the CDR3 is TGCGCCAGCAGCATTGCTAGCGGGAAGAATGAGCAGTTCTTC.

This clonotype was seen repeatedly, ten times or more. The chain carries TRBV5-6 and TRBJ2-7, with no clear D. The germline V gene encodes CDR1 SGHDT and CDR2 YYEEEE. The V end was cut by 5 bases, the J end by 3 bases, with 6 bases between. The CDR3 runs 11 residues. Here the CDR3 reads CASSYHYEQYF. The CDR3 coding sequence is TGTGCCAGCAGTTACCACTACGAGCAGTACTTC.

Ten or more counts support this clonotype. The chain carries TRBV27 and TRBJ1-6; D gene unclear. CDR3 size: 15 residues. Germline V gene lookup returns CDR1 MNHEY and CDR2 SMNVEV (reference sequence). V was clipped by 5 bases and J by 7 bases, with 15 bases between them. The CDR3, as DNA: TGTGCCAGCAGTAGGCTATCCGACGGAAATTCACCCCTCCACTTT. Translated: CASSRLSDGNSPLHF.

This clonotype was seen many times. The chain combines TRBV15 with TRBJ2-7; 7 bases are shared with TRBD2. V lost 1 base to trimming and J lost 6 bases; unmatched junction nucleotides: 6. This CDR3 is built from 14 residues. Germline assignment: CDR1 LNHNV and CDR2 YYDKDF (reference sequence). The CDR3 here is CATSRGGTMREQYF. CDR3 coding DNA: TGTGCCACCAGCAGAGGCGGGACTATGCGCGAGCAGTACTTC. The full variable domain, in which reference TRBV15 and TRBJ2-7 provide the parts outside the CDR3, is DAMVIQNPRYQVTQFGKPVTLSCSQTLNHNVMYWYQQKSSQAPKLLFHYYDKDFNNEADTPDNFQSRRPNTSFCFLDIRSPGLGDTAMYLCATSRGGTMREQYFGPGTRLTVT.

There are many counts of this clonotype. This chain links TRBV7-6 with TRBJ1-4, with D possibly TRBD1 on 6 matching bases. V lost 3 bases and J lost 5, with 7 bases in between. There are 13 residues in the CDR3. Germline V gene sequence: CDR1 SGHVS, CDR2 FNYEAQ. The CDR3 loop reads CASSFGQNEKLFF. CDR3 in DNA: TGTGCCAGCAGCTTCGGACAGAATGAAAAACTGTTTTTT.

This clonotype was detected ten times or more. V and J are TRBV10-3 and TRBJ1-1; D is possibly TRBD1 (6 bases). V gave up 6 bases and J gave up 3 bases, with 11 bases separating them. This CDR3 has 13 amino acids. Looked up from germline, CDR1 is ENHRY and CDR2 is SYGVKD. The CDR3 loop reads CAIRSGADTEAFF. The CDR3 DNA reads as TGTGCCATCAGGTCAGGGGCGGACACTGAAGCTTTCTTT.

This clonotype was observed many times. This chain connects TRBV7-3 to TRBJ2-1; D not resolved. Germline lookup yields CDR1 SGHTA and CDR2 FQGTGA. The CDR3 has 16 amino acids. The V end lost 6 bases, the J end lost 4 bases, and 19 bases lay between the germline ends. CDR3 in DNA: TGTGCCAGCAGTCTTGCGCCAGCCGCCGAATACAATGAGCAGTTCTTC. Protein: CASSLAPAAEYNEQFF.

Many counts were recorded for this clonotype. V usage is TRBV24-1 and J usage is TRBJ2-7; the D call may be TRBD1 or TRBD2 (6 bases each). The V end was cut by 3 bases, the J end by 0 bases, with 8 bases between. Germline V gene lookup returns CDR1 KGHDR and CDR2 SFDVKD. The CDR3 contains 14 residues. The CDR3 region has the DNA TGTGCCACCAGTGATGCGGGACACTCCTACGAGCAGTACTTC. This sequence encodes CATSDAGHSYEQYF.

This clonotype was detected ten times or more. The V and J genes are TRBV10-3 and TRBJ2-7; 9 bases are a match to TRBD2. The trim removed 0 bases at V and 3 bases at J, leaving 3 bases unmatched. From germline, CDR1 is ENHRY and CDR2 SYGVKD. The CDR3 length is 15 residues. DNA of the CDR3: TGTGCCATCAGTGAGTCGGCGACTAGCGGCTACGAGCAGTACTTC. Protein product: CAISESATSGYEQYF.

There are a few counts of this clonotype. CDR3 DNA: TGTGCCAGCAGCGAATCGGGGGAATACCAAGAGACCCAGTACTTC. As protein: CASSESGEYQETQYF. The chain joins TRBV5-6 to TRBJ2-5; D is possibly TRBD2 (6 bases). The germline CDR1 and CDR2 sequences are SGHDT and YYEEEE. The CDR3 contains 15 residues. The germline V and J ends were trimmed by 4 bases and 0 bases, with 13 bases remaining between them.

The table lists this clonotype with many counts. The chain carries TRBV20-1 and TRBJ1-1, with D possibly being TRBD1 (5 bases). V lost 5 bases, J lost 10 bases, and 17 bases lay in between. Germline CDR1 and CDR2: DFQATT and SNEGSKA (reference sequence). The CDR3 contains 12 residues. The CDR3 protein is CSASRGVGVAFF. The CDR3 nucleotides read TGCAGTGCTTCTCGGGGGGTCGGGGTAGCTTTCTTT.